This passage covers 21 T cell receptor beta chains from one sample sequenced in a study of healthy donors' naive CD4 and CD8 T cells. TCR libraries were built from about 520 ng of total RNA by linear amplification. TCRdb processed the reads anew with MiXCR; each CDR3 protein has one entry. The data contain 180,000 or so distinct CDR3 sequences, about 70% of them singletons. The sequenced sample consisted of naive CD4+ and CD8+ T cells sorted from blood, pooled from several donors. The receptors come from a pool of human donors in good health; the sample pools cells from several healthy donors.

The chain links TRBV6-2 or TRBV6-3 to TRBJ2-7, with D perhaps TRBD2 (5 bases). There are 15 residues in the CDR3. Trimming took off 0 bases at V and 2 bases at J, with 11 bases between the two ends. The germline gives CDR1 MNHEY, CDR2 SVGEGT. This CDR3 is CASSYSGSEAYEQYF. In DNA, the CDR3 is TGTGCCAGCAGTTACTCAGGATCGGAGGCCTACGAGCAGTACTTC.

The rearrangement links TRBV13 to TRBJ1-1, with D perhaps TRBD1 (6 bases). The length of the CDR3 is 12 residues. Germline V gene sequence: CDR1 PRHDT, CDR2 FYEKMQ (reference sequence). V dropped 8 bases and J dropped 4 bases, with 11 bases sitting between them. The CDR3 spells CASAEGGTEAFF. CDR3 nucleotides: TGTGCCAGCGCCGAGGGGGGCACTGAAGCTTTCTTT.

This clonotype was detected a few times. This chain connects TRBV6-5 to TRBJ2-2; no reliable D call. The CDR3 runs to 15 residues. Germline V lookup: CDR1 MNHEY, CDR2 SVGAGI. The V and J ends lost 6 bases and 2 bases respectively, with 13 bases between them. For the CDR3, the DNA is TGTGCCAGCAGCCCCGGCGTGGATAACACCGGGGAGCTGTTTTTT. This codes for CASSPGVDNTGELFF.

This clonotype was detected only a few times. The chain carries TRBV27 and TRBJ1-2, with TRBD1 matching 8 bases. The germline V gene encodes CDR1 MNHEY and CDR2 SMNVEV (reference sequence). J was trimmed by 4 bases and V by 6 bases; bases with no gene match: 1. This CDR3 is built from 12 residues. CDR3 in amino acids: CASRGQAYGYTF. In DNA, the CDR3 is TGTGCCAGCAGGGGACAGGCCTATGGCTACACCTTC.

The rearrangement uses TRBV6-1 and TRBJ1-1; no clear D. With 4 bases removed from V and 9 bases from J, the gap between germline ends came to 12 bases. The CDR3 extends over 12 amino acids. Germline V gene data show CDR1 as MNHNS and CDR2 as SASEGT. Here the CDR3 DNA reads TGTGCCAGCAGTGGGACGGGTGGGAAAGCTTTCTTT. This translates into CASSGTGGKAFF.

Comments on this clonotype: The junction does not match germline at one end; this may be a read error. CDR3 amino acids: CASSLSGTQQIF. Written as DNA, the CDR3 is TGTGCCAGCAGCTTGTCCGGGACCCAACAGATCTTT. The chain carries TRBV11-2 and TRBJ1-1; perhaps TRBD1 as D (5 bases). CDR3 size: 12 residues. Germline-derived CDR1 and CDR2 are SGHAT and FQNNGV.

J is TRBJ1-2 and V is TRBV5-1; TRBD1 matches at 11 bases. The CDR3 consists of 17 residues. V lost 3 bases, J lost 0 bases, and 7 bases stayed unmatched. Germline loops: CDR1 SGHRS, CDR2 YFSETQ. This CDR3 is CASSSFRDRGTNYGYTF. The CDR3 DNA is TGCGCCAGCAGCTCCTTCCGGGACAGGGGGACTAACTATGGCTACACCTTC.

This clonotype was found a few times. The CDR3 loop reads CASSYAGASYNEQFF. CDR3 nucleotides: TGTGCCAGCAGTTACGCGGGGGCCTCCTACAATGAGCAGTTCTTC. The gene calls are TRBV6-5 and TRBJ2-1, with D possibly matching TRBD2 (7 bases). Trimming pared 2 bases from V and 0 bases from J, leaving 8 bases between. The CDR3 is 15 amino acids. The germline gives CDR1 MNHEY, CDR2 SVGAGI.

J is TRBJ2-5 and V is TRBV29-1; possible D gene TRBD2, 5 bases. Germline V gene lookup returns CDR1 SQVTM and CDR2 ANQGSEA. CDR3 length: 14 residues. V shed 4 bases and J shed 7 bases, with 19 bases lying between them. The chain's CDR3 is CSVVYVESGRTQYF. The CDR3 DNA reads as TGCAGCGTTGTTTACGTGGAATCGGGGAGGACCCAGTACTTC.

This clonotype was detected a few times. The chain couples TRBV6-5 to TRBJ1-3; D gene uncertain. With 2 bases removed from V and 0 bases from J, the gap between germline ends came to 5 bases. From germline, CDR1 is MNHEY and CDR2 SVGAGI. This CDR3 spans 14 amino acids. CDR3 bases: TGTGCCAGCAGTTACGGGATCTCTGGAAACACCATATATTTT. This translates into CASSYGISGNTIYF.

The rearrangement uses TRBV7-9 and TRBJ2-7; 12 positions match TRBD1. This CDR3 has 16 residues. With V trimmed by 5 bases and J by 5 bases, 10 bases remained unmatched. Germline values: CDR1 SEHNR, CDR2 FQNEAQ (reference sequence). The CDR3 region is CASSPRDRGRFHEQYF. CDR3 nucleotides: TGTGCCAGCAGCCCAAGGGACAGGGGGCGCTTCCACGAGCAGTACTTC.

The chain is built from TRBV29-1 and TRBJ2-5, with D possibly being TRBD1 (6 bases). Germline V gene data show CDR1 as SQVTM and CDR2 as ANQGSEA. This CDR3 is built from 17 residues. Between the trimmed V and J ends, which lost 0 bases and 1 base, there was a span of 18 bases. The CDR3 loop reads CSVEDLPPGQFQETQYF. CDR3 DNA: TGCAGCGTTGAAGATCTTCCCCCTGGACAGTTCCAAGAGACCCAGTACTTC.

As to this clonotype: Relative to the germline gene, one junction end is altered; a read error may explain this. J is TRBJ1-1 and V is TRBV29-1; D ambiguous. Germline V gene sequence: CDR1 SQVTM, CDR2 ANQGSEA. The CDR3 is made up of 10 amino acids. In DNA form, the CDR3 reads TGCAGCGTCCCGGGTTCCACTGAAGCTTTT. Its protein is CSVPGSTEAF. The whole variable domain, filled in from reference TRBV29-1 and TRBJ1-1, reads SAVISQKPSRDICQRGTSLTIQCQVDSQVTMMFWYRQQPGQSLTLIATANQGSEATYESGFVIDKFPISRPNLTFSTLTVSNMSPEDSSIYLCSVPGSTEAFGQGTRLTVV.

This chain uses TRBV29-1 with TRBJ1-2; no reliable D call. The germline V gene encodes CDR1 SQVTM and CDR2 ANQGSEA. Trimming cost V 0 bases and J 3 bases, with 11 bases left between them. CDR3 size: 14 residues. The CDR3 sequence is CSVEEERAYYGYTF. The CDR3 region has the DNA TGCAGCGTTGAAGAGGAACGGGCTTACTATGGCTACACCTTC.

The V call is TRBV13, the J call TRBJ2-7; D might be TRBD1 (5 bases). Germline CDR1 reads PRHDT; CDR2 reads FYEKMQ (reference sequence). Trimming removed 5 bases from V and 3 bases from J, with 14 bases in between. This CDR3 region has 14 residues. This chain's CDR3 is CASSLDRADYEQYF. In DNA, the CDR3 is TGTGCCAGCAGCCTTGACAGAGCCGACTACGAGCAGTACTTC. The full variable domain, completed using reference TRBV13 and TRBJ2-7, is AAGVIQSPRHLIKEKRETATLKCYPIPRHDTVYWYQQGPGQDPQFLISFYEKMQSDKGSIPDRFSAQQFSDYHSELNMSSLELGDSALYFCASSLDRADYEQYFGPGTRLTVT.

In this sample, this clonotype turned up once. V is TRBV29-1 and J is TRBJ1-1, with unresolved D. Germline assignment: CDR1 SQVTM and CDR2 ANQGSEA. V was cut by 4 bases and J by 7 bases, with 16 bases left in between. The CDR3 covers 13 residues. Written as DNA, the CDR3 is TGCAGCGTTGCGGGAGGACCCCAATATGAAGCTTTCTTT. Its protein product is CSVAGGPQYEAFF.

This chain connects TRBV27 to TRBJ1-5, with 10 bases lining up with TRBD1. The CDR3 contains 15 residues. CDR1 is MNHEY, CDR2 SMNVEV, per germline (reference sequence). Trimming cost V 6 bases and J 9 bases; bases outside gene matches: 11. CDR3 protein: CASRNIGQGGWPQHF. CDR3 nucleotides: TGTGCCAGCAGAAACATAGGACAGGGGGGTTGGCCCCAGCATTTT.

This sequence joins TRBV19 and TRBJ2-1; a possible D gene is TRBD1 (5 bases). Trimming removed 5 bases at V and 4 bases at J, with 9 bases between. The CDR3 covers 13 residues. Germline CDR1 and CDR2: LNHDA and SQIVND (reference sequence). This chain's CDR3 is CASSSTDYNEQFF. The CDR3 DNA reads TGTGCCAGTAGTTCGACAGATTACAATGAGCAGTTCTTC.

The chain joins TRBV29-1 to TRBJ1-1; 9 nucleotides match TRBD1. V was pared by 5 bases and J by 4 bases, with 11 bases of the junction left unmatched. The length of the CDR3 is 15 residues. CDR1 and CDR2 from the germline V gene are SQVTM and ANQGSEA. CDR3 sequence reads: CSVITGTGRGTEAFF. The CDR3 DNA sequence: TGCAGCGTTATAACCGGGACAGGGAGGGGCACTGAAGCTTTCTTT.

This chain uses TRBV5-6 with TRBJ1-5; possibly TRBD1 for D (6 bases). V dropped 4 bases and J dropped 4 bases, with 15 bases sitting between them. There are 15 residues in the CDR3. Germline lookup yields CDR1 SGHDT and CDR2 YYEEEE. The CDR3 DNA reads TGTGCCAGCAGCCATGCAGGGGCGATTAATCAGCCCCAGCATTTT. This gives the protein CASSHAGAINQPQHF.

This clonotype occurred a few times. The chain carries TRBV29-1 and TRBJ2-7, with 13 bases fitting TRBD2. CDR1 and CDR2 from the germline V gene are SQVTM and ANQGSEA. CDR3 size: 15 residues. Trimming at V came to 6 bases and at J to 3 bases, leaving 8 bases not matched to a gene. In DNA, the CDR3 is TGCAGCGTAGTCGGGACTAGCGGGACCTTCTACGAGCAGTACTTC. Encoded protein: CSVVGTSGTFYEQYF.